The next 7 T cell receptor beta chains were all read from a single sample in a study of T cell responses to AZD1222 COVID-19 vaccine. Generated by immunoSEQ multiplex PCR, the TCRdb table keeps only in-frame clones and is missing some. The sample includes roughly 180,000 clones, 94% seen only once; the top ten take about 9.2%. This material consisted of peripheral blood, taken on day 0 of AZD1222 vaccination. These receptors were obtained from an adult in good health.

The CDR3, as DNA: TGTGCCAGTAGTCGAGGACAGGTTGAATCTGGAAACACCATATATTTT. Protein sequence: CASSRGQVESGNTIYF. V gene TRBV19 combines with J gene TRBJ1-3; 7 bases match TRBD1. CDR3 length: 16 residues. Germline CDR1 LNHDA, CDR2 SQIVND (reference sequence). V was clipped by 5 bases and J by 1 base; unmatched bases: 8.

The rearrangement uses TRBV5-4 and TRBJ1-3; D remains ambiguous. CDR1 is SGHNT, CDR2 YYREEE, per germline (reference sequence). The germline V and J ends were trimmed by 4 bases and 2 bases, with 10 bases remaining between them. The length of the CDR3 is 14 residues. CDR3 nucleotide sequence: TGTGCCAGCAGCCCTAACGGCCCTGGAAACACCATATATTTT. This encodes CASSPNGPGNTIYF. The complete variable domain, with remaining parts taken from reference TRBV5-4 and TRBJ1-3, reads ETGVTQSPTHLIKTRGQQVTLRCSSQSGHNTVSWYQQALGQGPQFIFQYYREEENGRGNFPPRFSGLQFPNYSSELNVNALELDDSALYLCASSPNGPGNTIYFGEGSWLTVV.

The chain joins TRBV19 to TRBJ1-1; a weak D match, TRBD1 (5 bases). This CDR3 has 12 residues. V was trimmed by 11 bases and J by 0 bases, leaving 10 bases between them. Germline CDR1 is LNHDA and CDR2 is SQIVND (reference sequence). CDR3 sequence reads: CASGAVNTEAFF. The CDR3 nucleotides are TGTGCCTCCGGGGCGGTGAACACTGAAGCTTTCTTT.

J is TRBJ2-2 and V is TRBV5-5, with 10 bases lining up with TRBD2. With V trimmed by 4 bases and J by 4 bases, 4 bases remained unmatched. The CDR3 is made up of 15 amino acids. The germline V gene encodes CDR1 SGHKS and CDR2 YYEKEE (reference sequence). Here the CDR3 reads CASSPSGSGTGELFF. In DNA, the CDR3 is TGTGCCAGCAGCCCTAGCGGGAGCGGCACCGGGGAGCTGTTTTTT.

The CDR3 region is CASSLFSGSLTLPLHF. CDR3 nucleotides: TGTGCCAGCAGTTTATTTTCCGGCAGCTTGACACTACCCCTCCACTTT. This rearrangement joins TRBV27 to TRBJ1-6; unclear D gene. Germline lookup yields CDR1 MNHEY and CDR2 SMNVEV (reference sequence). Trimming removed 1 base from V and 12 bases from J, with 19 bases in between. The CDR3 consists of 16 residues.

The rearrangement joins TRBV6-1 to TRBJ1-1; D gene unclear. The CDR3 is 15 residues long. V was shortened by 3 bases and J by 1 base, with 12 bases between the two germline ends. The germline V gene has CDR1 MNHNS and CDR2 SASEGT. The chain's CDR3 is CASSEVLGPNTEAFF. CDR3 sequence (DNA): TGTGCCAGCAGTGAGGTTCTGGGTCCGAACACTGAAGCTTTCTTT.

This clone was counted only a few times. The chain links TRBV14 to TRBJ1-4; no clear D gene. Germline CDR1 SGHDN, CDR2 FVKESK. Trimming removed 3 bases from V and 6 bases from J, with 14 bases in between. This CDR3 comprises 15 residues. As DNA, the CDR3 is TGTGCCAGCAGCCAGTCCGGGCAGTGGCATGAAAAACTGTTTTTT. This codes for CASSQSGQWHEKLFF.